The sequence of this T cell receptor beta chain was determined in a study of regulatory T cells in long-lasting Graves disease. Study outcomes and limitations: There was favoring of TRBV28, TRBJ1-2 and TRBJ2-5 in persistent disease.

Stated time point: newly diagnosed GD, antithyroid drugs for less than 3 months. Isolated PBMC RNA provided the starting material for the TCR library. The CDR3 length is 15 residues. V gave up 5 bases and J gave up 4 bases, with 17 bases separating them. Germline CDR1 MNHEY, CDR2 SMNVEV (reference sequence). Arm-PCR with iRepertoire HTBI primers amplified the CDR3 regions for these TCR beta libraries. Using its own MiXCR run on the multiplex PCR reads, TCRdb lists one record per CDR3 protein. The profile shows about 540,000 distinct CDR3 sequences, 13% of them singletons. This clonotype was seen repeatedly, ten times or more. Its antigen is as yet unknown. The sample was also linked to a second study, of T cells in Graves' hyperthyroidism and ophthalmopathy. This second study says: A median about 7 months before onset, the model predicted ophthalmopathy.

The material sequenced was peripheral blood mononuclear cells (PBMCs), taken at new diagnosis, from a patient treated with antithyroid drugs. This clonotype was obtained from a man aged 25 to 40 with Graves disease. The chain links TRBV27 to TRBJ1-2; a possible D gene is TRBD1 (6 bases). The CDR3 DNA is TGTGCCAGCAGTCCTCTTGAGGACAGACGCTATGGCTACACCTTC. As protein: CASSPLEDRRYGYTF.